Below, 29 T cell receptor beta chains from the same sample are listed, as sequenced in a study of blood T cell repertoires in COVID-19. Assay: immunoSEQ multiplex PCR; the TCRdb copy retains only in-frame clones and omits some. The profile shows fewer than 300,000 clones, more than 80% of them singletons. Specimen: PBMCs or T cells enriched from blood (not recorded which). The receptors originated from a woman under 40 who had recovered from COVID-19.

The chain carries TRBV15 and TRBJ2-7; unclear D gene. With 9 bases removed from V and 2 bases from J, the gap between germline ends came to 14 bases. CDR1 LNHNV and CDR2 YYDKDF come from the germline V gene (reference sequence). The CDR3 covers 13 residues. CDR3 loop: CATSQVVTYEQYF. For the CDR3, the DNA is TGTGCCACTTCTCAAGTAGTAACCTACGAGCAGTACTTC.

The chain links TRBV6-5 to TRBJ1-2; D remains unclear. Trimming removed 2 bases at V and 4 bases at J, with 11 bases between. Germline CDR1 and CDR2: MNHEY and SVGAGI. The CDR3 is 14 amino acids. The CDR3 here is CASSYGSNPYGYTF. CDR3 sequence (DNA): TGTGCCAGCAGTTACGGGAGTAACCCCTATGGCTACACCTTC.

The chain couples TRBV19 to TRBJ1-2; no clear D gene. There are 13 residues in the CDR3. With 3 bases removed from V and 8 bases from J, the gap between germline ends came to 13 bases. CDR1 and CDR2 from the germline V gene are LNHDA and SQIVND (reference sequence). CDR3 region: CASSIEGRRGYTF. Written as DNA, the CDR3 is TGTGCCAGTAGTATTGAAGGGAGACGAGGCTACACCTTC.

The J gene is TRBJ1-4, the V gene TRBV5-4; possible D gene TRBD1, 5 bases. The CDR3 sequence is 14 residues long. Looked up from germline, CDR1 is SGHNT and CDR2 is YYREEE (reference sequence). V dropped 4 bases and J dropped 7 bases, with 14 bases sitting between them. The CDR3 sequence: CASSVIGVPEKLFF. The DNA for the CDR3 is TGTGCCAGCAGCGTCATAGGGGTACCTGAAAAACTGTTTTTT.

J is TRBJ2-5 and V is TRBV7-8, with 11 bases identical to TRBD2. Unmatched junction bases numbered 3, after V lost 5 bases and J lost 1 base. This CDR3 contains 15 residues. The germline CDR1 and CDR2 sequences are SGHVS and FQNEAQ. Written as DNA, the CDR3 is TGTGCCAGCAGCCCTAGCGGGAGGCTCCAAGAGACCCAGTACTTC. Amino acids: CASSPSGRLQETQYF.

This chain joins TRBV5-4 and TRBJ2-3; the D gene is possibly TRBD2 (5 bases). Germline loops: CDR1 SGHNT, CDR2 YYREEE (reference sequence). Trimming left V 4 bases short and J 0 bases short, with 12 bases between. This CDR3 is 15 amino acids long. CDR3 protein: CASSPDYRSTDTQYF. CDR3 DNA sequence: TGTGCCAGCAGCCCCGACTACCGTAGCACAGATACGCAGTATTTT.

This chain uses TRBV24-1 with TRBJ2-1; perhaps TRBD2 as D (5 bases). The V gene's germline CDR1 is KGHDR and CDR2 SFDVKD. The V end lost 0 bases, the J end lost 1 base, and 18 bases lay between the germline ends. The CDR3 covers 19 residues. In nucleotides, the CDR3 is TGTGCCACCAGTGATTTGCACCACAACACGGGAAGGTCCTACAATGAGCAGTTCTTC. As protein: CATSDLHHNTGRSYNEQFF.

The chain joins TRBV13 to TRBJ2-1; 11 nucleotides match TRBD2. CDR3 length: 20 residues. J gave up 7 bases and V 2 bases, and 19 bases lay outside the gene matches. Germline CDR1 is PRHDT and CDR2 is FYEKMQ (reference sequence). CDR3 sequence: CASSLHYFMGTSGRDNEQFF. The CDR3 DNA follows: TGTGCCAGCAGCTTACATTATTTCATGGGTACTAGCGGGAGAGATAATGAGCAGTTCTTC.

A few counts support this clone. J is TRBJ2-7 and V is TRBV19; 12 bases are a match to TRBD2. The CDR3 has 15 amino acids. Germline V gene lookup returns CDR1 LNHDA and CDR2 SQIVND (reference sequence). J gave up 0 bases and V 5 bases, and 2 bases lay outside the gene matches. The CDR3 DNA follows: TGTGCCAGTAGTCTACTAGCGGGAGGCTCCTACGAGCAGTACTTC. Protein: CASSLLAGGSYEQYF.

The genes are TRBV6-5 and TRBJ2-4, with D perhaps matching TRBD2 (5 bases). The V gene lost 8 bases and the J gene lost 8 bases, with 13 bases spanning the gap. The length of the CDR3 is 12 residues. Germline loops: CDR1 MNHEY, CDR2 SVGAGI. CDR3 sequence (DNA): TGTGCCAGCGCCGGGCTGGGAGACATTCAGTACTTC. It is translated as CASAGLGDIQYF.

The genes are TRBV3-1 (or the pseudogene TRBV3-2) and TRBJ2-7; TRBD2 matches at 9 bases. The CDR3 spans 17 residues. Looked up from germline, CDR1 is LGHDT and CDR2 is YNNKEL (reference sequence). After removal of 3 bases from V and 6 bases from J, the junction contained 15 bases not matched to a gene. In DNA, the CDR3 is TGTGCCAGCAGCCACCACTTAGGGATAGCGGGAGTACCCGAGCAGTACTTC. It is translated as CASSHHLGIAGVPEQYF.

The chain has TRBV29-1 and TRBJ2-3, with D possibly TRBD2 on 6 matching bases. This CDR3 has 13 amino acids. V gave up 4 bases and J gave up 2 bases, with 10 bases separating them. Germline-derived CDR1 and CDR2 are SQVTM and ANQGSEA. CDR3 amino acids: CSVAGVFTDTQYF. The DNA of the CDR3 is TGCAGCGTTGCGGGAGTGTTCACAGATACGCAGTATTTT.

DNA of the CDR3: TGTGCCAGCAGTTCACAGGGGGCGAGTGAAAAACTGTTTTTT. Its protein is CASSSQGASEKLFF. The chain combines TRBV27 with TRBJ1-4; 9 nucleotides match TRBD1. This CDR3 contains 14 residues. Germline V gene sequence: CDR1 MNHEY, CDR2 SMNVEV (reference sequence). V lost 4 bases, J lost 7 bases, and 4 bases stayed unmatched. Based on the CDR3 plus reference TRBV27 and TRBJ1-4, the full variable domain is EAQVTQNPRYLITVTGKKLTVTCSQNMNHEYMSWYRQDPGLGLRQIYYSMNVEVTDKGDVPEGYKVSRKEKRNFPLILESPSPNQTSLYFCASSSQGASEKLFFGSGTQLSVL.

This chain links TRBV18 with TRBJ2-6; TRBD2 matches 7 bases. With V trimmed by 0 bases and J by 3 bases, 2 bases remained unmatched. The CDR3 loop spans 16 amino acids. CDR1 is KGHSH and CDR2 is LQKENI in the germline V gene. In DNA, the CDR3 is TGTGCCAGCTCACCACCTCTAGCGGTTGGGGCCAACGTCCTGACTTTC. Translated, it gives CASSPPLAVGANVLTF.

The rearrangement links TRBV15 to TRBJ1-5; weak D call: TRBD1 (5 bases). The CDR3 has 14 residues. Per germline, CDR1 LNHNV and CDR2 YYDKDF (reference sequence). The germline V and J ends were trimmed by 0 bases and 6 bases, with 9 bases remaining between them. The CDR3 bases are TGTGCCACCAGCAGAGATCGGGGGTCTCAGCCCCAGCATTTT. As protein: CATSRDRGSQPQHF.

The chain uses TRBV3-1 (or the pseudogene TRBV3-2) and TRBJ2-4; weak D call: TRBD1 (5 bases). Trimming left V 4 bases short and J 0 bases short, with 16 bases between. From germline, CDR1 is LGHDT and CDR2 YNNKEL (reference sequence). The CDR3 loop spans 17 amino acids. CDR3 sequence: CASSPPPAGIAKNIQYF. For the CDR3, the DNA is TGTGCCAGCAGCCCACCCCCGGCAGGGATAGCCAAAAACATTCAGTACTTC.

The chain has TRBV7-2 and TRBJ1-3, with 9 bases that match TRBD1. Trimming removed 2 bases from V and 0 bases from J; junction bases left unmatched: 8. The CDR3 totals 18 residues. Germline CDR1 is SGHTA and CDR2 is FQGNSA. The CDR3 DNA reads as TGTGCCAGCAGCTTATACGGGACAGGGAGAGGCTCTGGAAACACCATATATTTT. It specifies CASSLYGTGRGSGNTIYF.

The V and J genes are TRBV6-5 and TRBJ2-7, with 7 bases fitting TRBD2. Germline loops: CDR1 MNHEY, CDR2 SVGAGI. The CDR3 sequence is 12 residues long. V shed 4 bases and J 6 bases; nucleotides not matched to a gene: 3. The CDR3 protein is CASSSTSAEQYF. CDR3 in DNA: TGTGCCAGCAGTTCCACTAGCGCCGAGCAGTACTTC.

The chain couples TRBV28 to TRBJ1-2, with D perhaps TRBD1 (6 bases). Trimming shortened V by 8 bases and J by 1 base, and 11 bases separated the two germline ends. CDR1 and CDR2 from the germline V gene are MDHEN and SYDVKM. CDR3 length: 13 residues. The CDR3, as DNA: TGTGCCAGCGGTGGACAGATTAACTATGGCTACACCTTC. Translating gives CASGGQINYGYTF.

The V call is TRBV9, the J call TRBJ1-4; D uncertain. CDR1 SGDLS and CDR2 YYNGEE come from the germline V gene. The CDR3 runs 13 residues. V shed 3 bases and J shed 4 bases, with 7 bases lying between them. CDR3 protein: CASSAGGNEKLFF. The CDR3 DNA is TGTGCCAGCAGCGCCGGAGGTAATGAAAAACTGTTTTTT. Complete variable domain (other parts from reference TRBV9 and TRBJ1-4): DSGVTQTPKHLITATGQRVTLRCSPRSGDLSVYWYQQSLDQGLQFLIQYYNGEERAKGNILERFSAQQFPDLHSELNLSSLELGDSALYFCASSAGGNEKLFFGSGTQLSVL.

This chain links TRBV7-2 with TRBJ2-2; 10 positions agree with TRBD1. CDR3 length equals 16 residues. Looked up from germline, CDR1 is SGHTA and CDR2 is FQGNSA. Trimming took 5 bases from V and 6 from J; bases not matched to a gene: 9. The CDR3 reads CASSRTWDRGAGELFF. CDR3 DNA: TGTGCCAGCAGCCGCACTTGGGACAGGGGAGCCGGGGAGCTGTTTTTT.

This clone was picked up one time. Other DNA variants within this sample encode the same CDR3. The CDR3 DNA sequence: TGTGCCAGCAGTTTGGACAGGGCTAACTATGGCTACACCTTC. It is translated as CASSLDRANYGYTF. The V gene is TRBV28, the J gene TRBJ1-2, with TRBD1 matching over 8 bases. Germline-derived CDR1 and CDR2 are MDHEN and SYDVKM. V shed 3 bases, J shed 0 bases, and the junction held 0 bases outside the gene matches. This CDR3 comprises 14 residues.

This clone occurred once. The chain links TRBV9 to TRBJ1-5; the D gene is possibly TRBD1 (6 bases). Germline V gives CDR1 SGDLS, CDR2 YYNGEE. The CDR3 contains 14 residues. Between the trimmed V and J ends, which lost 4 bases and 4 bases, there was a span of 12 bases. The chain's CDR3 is CASSLDTGNQPQHF. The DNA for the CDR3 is TGTGCCAGCAGCCTTGATACAGGGAATCAGCCCCAGCATTTT.

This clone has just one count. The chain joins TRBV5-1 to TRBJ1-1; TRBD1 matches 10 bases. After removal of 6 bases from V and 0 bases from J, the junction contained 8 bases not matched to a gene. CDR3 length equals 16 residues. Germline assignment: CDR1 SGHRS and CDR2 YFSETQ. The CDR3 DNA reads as TGCGCCAGCACCTGGACAGGGGGTCTTATGAACACTGAAGCTTTCTTT. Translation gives CASTWTGGLMNTEAFF.

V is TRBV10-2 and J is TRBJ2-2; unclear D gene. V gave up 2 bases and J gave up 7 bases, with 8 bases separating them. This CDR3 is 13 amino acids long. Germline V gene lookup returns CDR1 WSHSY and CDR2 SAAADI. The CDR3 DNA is TGCGCCAGCAGTGAGATAGTTGGCGGGGAGCTGTTTTTT. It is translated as CASSEIVGGELFF.

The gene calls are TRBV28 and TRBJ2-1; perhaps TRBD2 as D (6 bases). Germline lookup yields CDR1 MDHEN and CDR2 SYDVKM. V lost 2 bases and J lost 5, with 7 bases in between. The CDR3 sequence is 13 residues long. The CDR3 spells CASSLRLDNEQFF. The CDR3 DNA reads TGTGCCAGCAGTTTAAGACTAGACAATGAGCAGTTCTTC. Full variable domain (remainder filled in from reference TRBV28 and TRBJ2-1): DVKVTQSSRYLVKRTGEKVFLECVQDMDHENMFWYRQDPGLGLRLIYFSYDVKMKEKGDIPEGYSVSREKKERFSLILESASTNQTSMYLCASSLRLDNEQFFGPGTRLTVL.

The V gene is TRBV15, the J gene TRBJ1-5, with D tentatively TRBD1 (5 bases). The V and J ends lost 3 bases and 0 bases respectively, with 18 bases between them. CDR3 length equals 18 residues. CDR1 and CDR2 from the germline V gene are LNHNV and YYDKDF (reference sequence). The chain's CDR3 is CATSSGDSTEYSNQPQHF. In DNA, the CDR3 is TGTGCCACCAGCAGCGGTGACTCGACAGAGTATAGCAATCAGCCCCAGCATTTT.

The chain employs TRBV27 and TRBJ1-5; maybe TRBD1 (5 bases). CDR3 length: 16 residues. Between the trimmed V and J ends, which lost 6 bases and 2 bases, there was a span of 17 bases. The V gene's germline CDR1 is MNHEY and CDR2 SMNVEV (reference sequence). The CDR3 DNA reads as TGTGCCAGCAGCTCCGGGGAGGGACTCGGCAATCAGCCCCAGCATTTT. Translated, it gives CASSSGEGLGNQPQHF.

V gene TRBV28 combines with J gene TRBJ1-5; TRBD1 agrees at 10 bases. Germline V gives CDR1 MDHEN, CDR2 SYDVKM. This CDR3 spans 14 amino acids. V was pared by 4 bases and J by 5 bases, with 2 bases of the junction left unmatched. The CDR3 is CASSSTGGYQPQHF. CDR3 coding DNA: TGTGCCAGCAGTTCGACAGGGGGCTATCAGCCCCAGCATTTT.